Listed below are T cell receptor beta chains from one sample, sequenced in a study of glioma-infiltrating T cells after dendritic cell vaccination. Libraries were prepared by immunoSEQ multiplex PCR; TCRdb keeps only in-frame clonotypes and omits some of them. The data show about 87,000 clones, under 85% seen once. Sequenced here: blood, sampled after dendritic cell vaccination. The receptors shown here come from a human donor with glioblastoma. Each CDR3 is given with its conserved first and last residue. Fields, in order: CDR3 protein, CDR3 DNA, D gene, V gene, J gene, clone size. A D gene is named only where the DNA matches it firmly. For some rows the clone size is stated as once, few or many, or as a class when expanded; others skip it.

CASSLNGQETQYF,TGTGCCAGCAGCTTAAACGGGCAAGAGACCCAGTACTTC,NA,TRBV11-3,TRBJ2-5,once
CASSQARSATKGYTF,TGCGCCAGCAGCCAAGCGAGGTCGGCAACGAAGGGCTACACCTTC,NA,TRBV4-3,TRBJ1-2,NA
CASSPEGMAFF,TGTGCCAGCTCACCGGAGGGGATGGCTTTCTTT,NA,TRBV18,TRBJ1-1,NA
CASSMETATYEQYF,TGTGCCAGTAGTATGGAGACCGCGACCTACGAGCAGTACTTC,NA,TRBV19,TRBJ2-7,NA
CASSQVGSGGASSYNEQFF,TGCGCCAGCAGCCAAGTCGGTAGCGGGGGTGCGAGCTCCTACAATGAGCAGTTCTTC,TRBD2,TRBV4-1,TRBJ2-1,NA
CASSLGGTPTDTQYF,TGTGCCAGCAGCTTAGGCGGGACGCCCACAGATACGCAGTATTTT,NA,TRBV7-3,TRBJ2-3,NA
CASSQGDTVNTEAFF,TGCGCCAGCAGTCAGGGGGACACCGTTAACACTGAAGCTTTCTTT,TRBD1,TRBV5-1,TRBJ1-1,NA
CASSPRDSYGYTF,TGTGCCAGCAGCCCCCGGGACAGCTATGGCTACACCTTC,TRBD1,TRBV11-1,TRBJ1-2,once
CASGPGERTPLHF,TGTGCTAGTGGTCCGGGGGAGAGGACACCCCTCCACTTT,NA,TRBV12-5,TRBJ1-6,NA
CASSLVGSNSPLHF,TGTGCCAGCAGCTTAGTAGGGAGTAATTCACCCCTCCACTTT,NA,TRBV7-2,TRBJ1-6,NA
CASSEGTGNTEAFF,TGCGCCAGCAGCGAGGGGACAGGCAACACTGAAGCTTTCTTT,TRBD1,TRBV5-1,TRBJ1-1,NA
CASSERVAGFGYTF,TGTGCCAGCAGTGAAAGGGTCGCGGGGTTCGGCTACACCTTC,NA,TRBV6-5,TRBJ1-2,few
CAWRGPWGTDTQYF,TGTGCCTGGAGGGGCCCTTGGGGCACAGATACGCAGTATTTT,NA,TRBV30,TRBJ2-3,once
CASSYDPLSGGYEQYF,TGTGCCAGCAGTTACGACCCCCTTTCGGGGGGATACGAGCAGTACTTC,TRBD2,TRBV6-5,TRBJ2-7,NA
CASSALGGNTEAFF,TGTGCCAGCAGCGCCTTAGGGGGGAACACTGAAGCTTTCTTT,NA,TRBV9,TRBJ1-1,NA
CASSPSGGALYEQYF,TGTGCCAGCAGTCCTAGCGGGGGCGCACTCTACGAGCAGTACTTC,TRBD2,TRBV6-5,TRBJ2-7,NA
CAWSMVTGSGYTF,TGTGCCTGGAGTATGGTGACAGGGTCAGGCTACACCTTC,TRBD1,TRBV30,TRBJ1-2,NA